This T cell receptor beta chain was identified during a study of metastatic and nonmetastatic thyroid tumors. The wider study: Peripheral blood and tumor or nodule samples from malignant and benign thyroid patients were compared.

Patients were all untreated before their thyroid surgery. Study processing details: Researchers built a distant-metastasis classifier for papillary thyroid cancer that drew on CDR3 differences across clinicopathological groups. TCRdb re-clonotyped the PCR reads via MiXCR. The V and J calls, along with clone size, are taken from TCRdb and not from the paper's own processing. The table includes about 39,000 clones, around 20% detected once. The CDR3 contains 16 residues. Germline V gene data show CDR1 as MNHNS and CDR2 as SASEGT. J gave up 3 bases and V 5 bases, and 7 bases lay outside the gene matches. The table lists this clone with many counts.

This TCR derives from a female donor with papillary thyroid cancer or a benign thyroid nodule (not recorded which). Some clones in this sample may be carry-over from other donors' samples. This rearrangement joins TRBV6-1 to TRBJ2-2; 9 bases agree with TRBD1. Sequencing was performed on blood. CDR3 sequence: CASSTRDRVYTGELFF. The CDR3 DNA reads TGTGCCAGCAGTACCCGGGACAGGGTCTACACCGGGGAGCTGTTTTTT.